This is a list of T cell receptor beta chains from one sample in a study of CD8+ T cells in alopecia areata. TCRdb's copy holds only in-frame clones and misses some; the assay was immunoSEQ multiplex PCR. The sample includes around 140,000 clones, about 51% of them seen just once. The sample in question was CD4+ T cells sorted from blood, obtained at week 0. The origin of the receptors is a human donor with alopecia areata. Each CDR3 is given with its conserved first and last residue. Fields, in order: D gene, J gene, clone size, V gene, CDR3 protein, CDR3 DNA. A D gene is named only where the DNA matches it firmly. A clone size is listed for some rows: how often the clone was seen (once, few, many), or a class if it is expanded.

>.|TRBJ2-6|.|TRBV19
CASMAGSGANVLTF
TGTGCCAGTATGGCGGGTTCTGGGGCCAACGTCCTGACTTTC
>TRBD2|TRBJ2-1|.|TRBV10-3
CAISEGLAGGNEQFF
TGTGCCATCAGTGAGGGGTTAGCGGGGGGAAATGAGCAGTTCTTC
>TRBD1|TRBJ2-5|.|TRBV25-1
CASSEFGTGPRRTQYF
TGTGCCAGCAGTGAATTTGGGACAGGGCCACGACGGACCCAGTACTTC
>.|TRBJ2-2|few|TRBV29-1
CSVDRNTGELFF
TGCAGCGTTGACCGAAACACCGGGGAGCTGTTTTTT
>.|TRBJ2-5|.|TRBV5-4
CASTHWGIQETQYF
TGTGCCAGCACCCATTGGGGGATACAAGAGACCCAGTACTTC
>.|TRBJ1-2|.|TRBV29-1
CSVRRSYGYTF
TGCAGCGTTCGACGGAGCTATGGCTACACCTTC
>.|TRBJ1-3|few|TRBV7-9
CASSNLRRNTIYF
TGTGCCAGCAGCAACCTGAGGAGAAACACCATATATTTT
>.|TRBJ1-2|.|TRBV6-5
CASSYGGSGYTF
TGTGCCAGCAGTTACGGAGGGTCTGGCTACACCTTC
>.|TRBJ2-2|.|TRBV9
CASSVWETNTGELFF
TGTGCCAGCAGCGTATGGGAAACGAACACCGGGGAGCTGTTTTTT
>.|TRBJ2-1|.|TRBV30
CARAAGGYNEQFF
TGTGCCCGGGCAGCCGGCGGGTACAATGAGCAGTTCTTC